This T cell receptor beta chain is drawn from a study of blood T cell repertoires in COVID-19. Study-wide context: Samples came from the United States, Italy and Spain, spanning acute and convalescent COVID-19. PBMCs, B-cell-depleted T cells, or T cells provided the cDNA or gDNA that made up the material.

V was clipped by 0 bases and J by 2 bases; unmatched bases: 4. This CDR3 comprises 15 residues. Germline V CDR1 and CDR2: SGDLS, YYNGEE. Original processing notes: Amplification of reference gene primers was used by the study to estimate nucleated cell counts. Sequencing was performed with immunoSEQ multiplex PCR; in TCRdb, only in-frame clones are kept and a portion is missing. V and J calls and clone size are those listed in that table; D and trimming were worked out from the DNA. The sample has 100,000 or so clones, roughly 87% seen once. Material for sequencing was peripheral blood. The chain has TRBV9 and TRBJ2-5; 7 bases agree with TRBD2. The TCR originated in a man aged 30 to 45 in a cohort sampled during active COVID-19. The chain's CDR3 is CASSVVAGVQETQYF. The CDR3 DNA sequence: TGTGCCAGCAGCGTAGTTGCGGGGGTACAAGAGACCCAGTACTTC.